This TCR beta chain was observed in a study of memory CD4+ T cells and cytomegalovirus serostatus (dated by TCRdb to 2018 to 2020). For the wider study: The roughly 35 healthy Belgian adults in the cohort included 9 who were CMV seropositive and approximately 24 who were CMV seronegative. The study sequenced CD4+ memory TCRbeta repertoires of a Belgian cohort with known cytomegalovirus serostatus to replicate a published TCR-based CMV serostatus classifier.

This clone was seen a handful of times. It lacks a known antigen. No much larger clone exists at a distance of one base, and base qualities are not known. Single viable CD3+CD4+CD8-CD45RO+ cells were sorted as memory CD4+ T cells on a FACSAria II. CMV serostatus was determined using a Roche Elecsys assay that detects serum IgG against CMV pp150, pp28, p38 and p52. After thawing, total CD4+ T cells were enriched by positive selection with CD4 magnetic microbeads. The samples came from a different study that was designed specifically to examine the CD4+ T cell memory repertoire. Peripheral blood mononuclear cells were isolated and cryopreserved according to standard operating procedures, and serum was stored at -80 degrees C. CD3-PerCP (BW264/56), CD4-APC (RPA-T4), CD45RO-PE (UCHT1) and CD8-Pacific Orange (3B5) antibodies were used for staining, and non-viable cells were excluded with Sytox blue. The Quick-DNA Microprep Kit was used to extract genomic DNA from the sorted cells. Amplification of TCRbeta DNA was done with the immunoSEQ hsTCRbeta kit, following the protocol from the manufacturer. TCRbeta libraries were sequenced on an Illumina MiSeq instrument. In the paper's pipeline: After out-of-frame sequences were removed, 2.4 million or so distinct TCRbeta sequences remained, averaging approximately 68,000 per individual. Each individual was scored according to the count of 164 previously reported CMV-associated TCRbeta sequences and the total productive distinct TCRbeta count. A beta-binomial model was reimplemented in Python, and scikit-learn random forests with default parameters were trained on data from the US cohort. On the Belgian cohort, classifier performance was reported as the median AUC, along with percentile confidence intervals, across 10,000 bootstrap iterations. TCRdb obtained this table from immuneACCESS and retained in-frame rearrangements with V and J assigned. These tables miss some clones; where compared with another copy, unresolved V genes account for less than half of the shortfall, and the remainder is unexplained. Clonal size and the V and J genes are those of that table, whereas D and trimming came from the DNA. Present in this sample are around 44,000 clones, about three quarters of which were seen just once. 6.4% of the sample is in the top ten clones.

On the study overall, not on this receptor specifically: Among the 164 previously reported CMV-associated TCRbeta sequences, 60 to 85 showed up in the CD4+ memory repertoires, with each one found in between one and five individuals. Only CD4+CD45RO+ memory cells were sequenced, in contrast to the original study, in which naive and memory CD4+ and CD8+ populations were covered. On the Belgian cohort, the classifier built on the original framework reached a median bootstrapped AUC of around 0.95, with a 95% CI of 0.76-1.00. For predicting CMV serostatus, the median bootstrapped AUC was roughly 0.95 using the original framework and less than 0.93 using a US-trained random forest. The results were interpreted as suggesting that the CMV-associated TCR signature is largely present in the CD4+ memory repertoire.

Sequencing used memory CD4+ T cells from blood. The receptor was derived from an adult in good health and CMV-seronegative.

DNA sequence: TGCGCCAGCAGCCGGGGACTGGGGACCGGGGCAGAGACCCAGTACTTC. Its translation is CASSRGLGTGAETQYF. The rearrangement combines TRBV4-1 with TRBJ2-5; the D gene is possibly TRBD2, with 6 bases matching. The CDR1 and CDR2 encoded by the germline V gene are MGHRA and YSYEKL. Cut back by 4 bases and 4 bases, the V and J ends lie 19 bases apart. CDR3 length: 16 amino acids, cysteine to phenylalanine. Only CDR3 DNA remains: 48 bases, in frame from the first base.